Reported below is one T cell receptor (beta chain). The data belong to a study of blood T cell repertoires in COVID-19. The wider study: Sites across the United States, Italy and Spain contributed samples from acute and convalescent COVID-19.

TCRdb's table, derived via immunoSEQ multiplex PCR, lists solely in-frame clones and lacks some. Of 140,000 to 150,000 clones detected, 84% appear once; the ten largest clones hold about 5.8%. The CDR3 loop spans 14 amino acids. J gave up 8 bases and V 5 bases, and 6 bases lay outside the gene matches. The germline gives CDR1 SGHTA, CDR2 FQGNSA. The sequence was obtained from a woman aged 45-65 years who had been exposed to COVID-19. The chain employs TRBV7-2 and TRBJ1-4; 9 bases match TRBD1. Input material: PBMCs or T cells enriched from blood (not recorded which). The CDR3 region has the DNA TGTGCCAGCAGCCCGACAGGGGGAAAAGAAAAACTGTTTTTT. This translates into CASSPTGGKEKLFF.